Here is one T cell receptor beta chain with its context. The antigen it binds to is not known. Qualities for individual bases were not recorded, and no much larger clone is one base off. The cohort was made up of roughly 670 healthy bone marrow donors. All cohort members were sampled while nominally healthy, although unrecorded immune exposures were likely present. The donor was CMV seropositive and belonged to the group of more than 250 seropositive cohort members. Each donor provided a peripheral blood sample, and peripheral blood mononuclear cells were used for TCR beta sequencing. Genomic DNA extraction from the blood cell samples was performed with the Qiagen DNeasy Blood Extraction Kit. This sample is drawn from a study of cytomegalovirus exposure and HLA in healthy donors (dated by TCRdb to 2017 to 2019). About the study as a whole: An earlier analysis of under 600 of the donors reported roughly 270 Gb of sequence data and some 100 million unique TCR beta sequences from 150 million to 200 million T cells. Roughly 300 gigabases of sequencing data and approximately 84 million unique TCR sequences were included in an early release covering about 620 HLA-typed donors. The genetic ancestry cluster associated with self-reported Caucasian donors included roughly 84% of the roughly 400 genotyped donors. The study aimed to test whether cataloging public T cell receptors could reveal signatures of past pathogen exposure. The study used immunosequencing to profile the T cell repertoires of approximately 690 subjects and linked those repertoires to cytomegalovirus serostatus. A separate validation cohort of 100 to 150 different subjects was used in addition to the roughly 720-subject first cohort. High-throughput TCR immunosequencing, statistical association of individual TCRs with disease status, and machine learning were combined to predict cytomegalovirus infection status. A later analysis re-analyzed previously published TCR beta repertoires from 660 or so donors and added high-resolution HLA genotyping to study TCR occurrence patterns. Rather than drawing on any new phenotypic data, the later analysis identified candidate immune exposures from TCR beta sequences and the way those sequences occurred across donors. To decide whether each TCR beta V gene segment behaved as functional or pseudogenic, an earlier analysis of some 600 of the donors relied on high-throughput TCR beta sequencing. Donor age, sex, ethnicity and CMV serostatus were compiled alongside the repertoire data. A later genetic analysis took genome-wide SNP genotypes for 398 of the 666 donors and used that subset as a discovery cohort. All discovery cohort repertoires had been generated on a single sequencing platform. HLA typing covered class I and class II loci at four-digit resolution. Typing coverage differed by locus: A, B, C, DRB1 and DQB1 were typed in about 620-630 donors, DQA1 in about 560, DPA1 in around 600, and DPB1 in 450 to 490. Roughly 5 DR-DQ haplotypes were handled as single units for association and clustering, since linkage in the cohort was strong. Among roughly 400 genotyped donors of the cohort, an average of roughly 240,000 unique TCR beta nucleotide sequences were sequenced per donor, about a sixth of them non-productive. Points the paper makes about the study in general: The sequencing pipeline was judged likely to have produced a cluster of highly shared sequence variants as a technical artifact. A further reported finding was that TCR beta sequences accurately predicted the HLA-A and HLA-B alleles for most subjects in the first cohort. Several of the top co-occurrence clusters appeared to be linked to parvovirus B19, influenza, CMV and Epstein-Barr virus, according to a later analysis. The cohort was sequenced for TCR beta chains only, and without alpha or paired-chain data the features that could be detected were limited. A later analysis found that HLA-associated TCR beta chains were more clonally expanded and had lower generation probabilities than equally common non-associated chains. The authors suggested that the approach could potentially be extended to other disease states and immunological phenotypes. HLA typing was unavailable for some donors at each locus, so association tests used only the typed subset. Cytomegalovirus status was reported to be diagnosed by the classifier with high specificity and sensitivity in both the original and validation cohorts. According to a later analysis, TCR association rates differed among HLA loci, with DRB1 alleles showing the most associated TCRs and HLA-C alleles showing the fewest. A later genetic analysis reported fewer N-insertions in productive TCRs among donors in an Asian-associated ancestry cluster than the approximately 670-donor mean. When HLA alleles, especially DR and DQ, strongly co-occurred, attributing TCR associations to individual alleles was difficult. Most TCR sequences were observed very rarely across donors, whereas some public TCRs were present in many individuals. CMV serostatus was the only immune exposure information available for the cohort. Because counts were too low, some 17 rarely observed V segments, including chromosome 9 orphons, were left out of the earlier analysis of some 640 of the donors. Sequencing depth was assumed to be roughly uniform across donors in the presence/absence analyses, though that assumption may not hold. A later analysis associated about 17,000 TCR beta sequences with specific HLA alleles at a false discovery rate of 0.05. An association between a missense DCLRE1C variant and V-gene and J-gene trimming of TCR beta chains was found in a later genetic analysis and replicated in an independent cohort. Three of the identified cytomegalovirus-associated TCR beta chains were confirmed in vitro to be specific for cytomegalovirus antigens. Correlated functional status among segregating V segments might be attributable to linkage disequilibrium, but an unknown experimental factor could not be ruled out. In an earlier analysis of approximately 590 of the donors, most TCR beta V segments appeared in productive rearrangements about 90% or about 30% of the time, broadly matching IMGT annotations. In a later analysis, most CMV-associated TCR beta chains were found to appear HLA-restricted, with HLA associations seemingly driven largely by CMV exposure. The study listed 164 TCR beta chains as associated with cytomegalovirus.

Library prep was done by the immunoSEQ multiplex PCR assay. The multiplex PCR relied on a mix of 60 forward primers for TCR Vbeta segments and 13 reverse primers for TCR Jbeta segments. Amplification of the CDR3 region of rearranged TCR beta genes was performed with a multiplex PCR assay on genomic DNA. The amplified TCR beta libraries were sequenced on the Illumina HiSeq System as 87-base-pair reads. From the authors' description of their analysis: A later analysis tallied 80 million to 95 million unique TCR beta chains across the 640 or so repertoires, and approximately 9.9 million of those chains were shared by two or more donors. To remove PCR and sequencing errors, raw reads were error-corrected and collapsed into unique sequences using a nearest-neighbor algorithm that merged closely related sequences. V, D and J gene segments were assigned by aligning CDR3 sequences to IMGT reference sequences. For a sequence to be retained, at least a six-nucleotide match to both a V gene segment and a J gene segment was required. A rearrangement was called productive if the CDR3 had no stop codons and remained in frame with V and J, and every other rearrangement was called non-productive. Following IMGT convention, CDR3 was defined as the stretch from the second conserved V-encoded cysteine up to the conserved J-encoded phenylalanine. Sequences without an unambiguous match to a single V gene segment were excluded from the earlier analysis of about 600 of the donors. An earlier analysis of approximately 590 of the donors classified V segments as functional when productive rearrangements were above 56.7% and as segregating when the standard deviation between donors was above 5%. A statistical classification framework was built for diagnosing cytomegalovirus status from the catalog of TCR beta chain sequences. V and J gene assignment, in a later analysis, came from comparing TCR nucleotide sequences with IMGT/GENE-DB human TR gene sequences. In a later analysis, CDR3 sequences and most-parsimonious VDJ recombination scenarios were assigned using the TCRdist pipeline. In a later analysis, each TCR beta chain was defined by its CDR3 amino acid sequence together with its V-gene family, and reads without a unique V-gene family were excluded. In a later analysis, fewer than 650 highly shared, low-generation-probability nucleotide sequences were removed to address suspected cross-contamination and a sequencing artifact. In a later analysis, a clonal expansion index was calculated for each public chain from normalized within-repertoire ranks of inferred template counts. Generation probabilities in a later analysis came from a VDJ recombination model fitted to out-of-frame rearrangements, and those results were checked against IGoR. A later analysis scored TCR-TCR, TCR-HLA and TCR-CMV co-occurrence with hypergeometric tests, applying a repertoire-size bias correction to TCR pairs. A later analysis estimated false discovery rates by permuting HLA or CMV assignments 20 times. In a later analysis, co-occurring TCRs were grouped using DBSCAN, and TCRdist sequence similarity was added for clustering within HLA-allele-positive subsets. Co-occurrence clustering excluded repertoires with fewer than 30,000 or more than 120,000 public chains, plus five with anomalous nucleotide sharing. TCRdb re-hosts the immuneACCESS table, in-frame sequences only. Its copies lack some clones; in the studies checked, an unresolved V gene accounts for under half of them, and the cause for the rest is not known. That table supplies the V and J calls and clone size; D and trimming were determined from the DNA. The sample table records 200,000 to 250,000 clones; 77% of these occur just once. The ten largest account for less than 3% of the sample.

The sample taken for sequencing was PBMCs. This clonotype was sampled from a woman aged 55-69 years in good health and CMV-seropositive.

The DNA sequence is given as TGTGCCAGCACCCGGGGGAAGGTGAGCTCCTACGAGCAGTACTTC. This translates into CASTRGKVSSYEQYF. Recombination linked TRBV6-5 to TRBJ2-7, and perhaps TRBD2 as D gene, on 6 matching bases. Taken from cysteine to phenylalanine, the CDR3 has 15 residues. Only CDR3 DNA remains: 45 bases, in frame from the first base. As encoded in the germline V gene, CDR1 is MNHEY while CDR2 is SVGAGI. The trim is 7 bases for V and 0 bases for J, with a gap of 16 bases between the germline ends.